These 22 T cell receptor beta chains were sequenced from one sample in a study of shared clonotypes between healthy human individuals. The assay was immunoSEQ multiplex PCR, and TCRdb's table has in-frame clones only and misses some. The sample contains some 350,000 clones, under 80% of which appear only once. Material: memory CD4+ T cells sorted from blood. Subset indicated: CD45RA-negative fraction. The source is a man younger than 40 in good health.

This chain links TRBV11-2 with TRBJ2-3; D is unclear. This CDR3 comprises 13 residues. V lost 0 bases to trimming and J lost 1 base, with 2 bases between them. Germline V lookup: CDR1 SGHAT, CDR2 FQNNGV. CDR3 nucleotide sequence: TGTGCCAGCAGCTTAGATGGCACAGATACGCAGTATTTT. Translating gives CASSLDGTDTQYF.

This rearrangement joins TRBV2 to TRBJ1-2, with 7 bases matching TRBD1. The CDR3 is 15 amino acids. Trimming removed 0 bases from V and 7 bases from J; junction bases left unmatched: 8. Per germline, CDR1 SNHLY and CDR2 FYNNEI. The DNA for the CDR3 is TGTGCCAGCAGTGAAGCGGGTAGACAGGGCCGTGGCTACACCTTC. It translates to CASSEAGRQGRGYTF.

Comment on this clone: A read error may account for a junction end that differs from germline. The chain employs TRBV29-1 and TRBJ2-3; no clear D gene. The V gene's germline CDR1 is SQVTM and CDR2 ANQGSEA. The CDR3 covers 12 residues. DNA of the CDR3: TGCGGCGTTGAGGTTAACGCAGATACGCAGTATTTT. Translating gives CGVEVNADTQYF.

The chain uses TRBV7-9 and TRBJ1-5; 7 positions match TRBD1. The V gene's germline CDR1 is SEHNR and CDR2 FQNEAQ (reference sequence). This CDR3 region has 17 residues. V shed 3 bases, J shed 1 base, and the junction held 9 bases outside the gene matches. The CDR3 spells CASSFGDSPRSNQPQHF. The CDR3 DNA follows: TGTGCCAGCAGCTTTGGGGACAGCCCGAGGAGCAATCAGCCCCAGCATTTT.

The chain joins TRBV30 to TRBJ2-7, with unresolved D. This CDR3 contains 13 residues. The germline V and J ends were trimmed by 1 base and 2 bases, with 9 bases remaining between them. Germline CDR1 is GTSNPN and CDR2 is SVGIG (reference sequence). The CDR3 sequence is CAWSDLFTYEQYF. CDR3 bases: TGTGCCTGGAGTGACCTATTTACCTACGAGCAGTACTTC.

The rearrangement uses TRBV5-5 and TRBJ1-5; TRBD1 matches 9 bases. The CDR3 extends over 15 amino acids. The V and J ends lost 4 bases and 9 bases, in that order; junction bases with no gene match: 11. From germline, CDR1 is SGHKS and CDR2 YYEKEE (reference sequence). The CDR3 region has the DNA TGTGCCAGCAGCCCGAGGGACAGGGATCCAAGGCCCCAGCATTTT. Its protein is CASSPRDRDPRPQHF.

This sequence joins TRBV9 and TRBJ2-2; possible D gene TRBD2, 6 bases. Trimming pared 0 bases from V and 4 bases from J, leaving 10 bases between. Germline CDR1 SGDLS, CDR2 YYNGEE. This CDR3 has 15 amino acids. Here the CDR3 DNA reads TGTGCCAGCAGCGTAGGTAGCGGATTCACCGGGGAGCTGTTTTTT. Its protein is CASSVGSGFTGELFF.

This chain joins TRBV5-4 and TRBJ2-7; the D gene is possibly TRBD2 (5 bases). CDR1 is SGHNT and CDR2 is YYREEE in the germline V gene (reference sequence). This CDR3 is built from 14 residues. Deletions cut 2 bases from V and 0 bases from J, with 9 bases between. CDR3 region: CASSLAESSYEQYF. CDR3 coding DNA: TGTGCCAGCAGCTTAGCGGAAAGCTCCTACGAGCAGTACTTC. The full variable domain, rest sourced from reference TRBV5-4 and TRBJ2-7, is ETGVTQSPTHLIKTRGQQVTLRCSSQSGHNTVSWYQQALGQGPQFIFQYYREEENGRGNFPPRFSGLQFPNYSSELNVNALELDDSALYLCASSLAESSYEQYFGPGTRLTVT.

The CDR3 DNA follows: TGCGCCAGCAGCCGACTACCCGGGACTAGCGGTTACGAGCAGTACTTC. Its translation: CASSRLPGTSGYEQYF. The chain couples TRBV4-1 to TRBJ2-7; 11 bases are shared with TRBD2. The J segment lost 4 bases and the V segment lost 4 bases, leaving 9 bases of the junction unmatched. CDR1 MGHRA and CDR2 YSYEKL come from the germline V gene. This CDR3 is 16 amino acids long.

This clone has only one observation. The chain has TRBV18 and TRBJ1-1, with D unclear. CDR1 KGHSH and CDR2 LQKENI come from the germline V gene. The CDR3 loop spans 14 amino acids. V shed 6 bases and J shed 0 bases, with 11 bases lying between them. CDR3 in amino acids: CASSPNPMNTEAFF. The DNA of the CDR3 is TGTGCCAGCTCCCCCAACCCAATGAACACTGAAGCTTTCTTT.

V and J are TRBV15 and TRBJ1-5; D perhaps matches TRBD1 (5 bases). The V end lost 2 bases, the J end lost 6 bases, and 14 bases lay between the germline ends. Germline values: CDR1 LNHNV, CDR2 YYDKDF (reference sequence). This CDR3 has 15 residues. The CDR3 region is CATSRSTTDGQPQHF. CDR3 DNA sequence: TGTGCCACCAGCAGATCGACGACAGATGGTCAGCCCCAGCATTTT.

The V gene is TRBV19, the J gene TRBJ2-1, with D perhaps TRBD1 or TRBD2 (5 bases each). The germline V gene has CDR1 LNHDA and CDR2 SQIVND (reference sequence). The CDR3 contains 14 residues. The ends were cut back, 6 bases at V and 0 bases at J, with 9 bases in the middle. The CDR3 DNA sequence: TGTGCCAGTAGAGGGACCAGCTCCTACAATGAGCAGTTCTTC. Its translation is CASRGTSSYNEQFF.

V gene TRBV5-1 combines with J gene TRBJ1-6, with 9 bases that match TRBD1. Per the germline V gene, CDR1 is SGHRS and CDR2 is YFSETQ. V shed 2 bases and J 10 bases; nucleotides not matched to a gene: 10. CDR3 size: 16 residues. For the CDR3, the DNA is TGCGCCAGCAGCTTCACCCTGGACAGGGGAAAATCACCCCTCCACTTT. Its protein product is CASSFTLDRGKSPLHF.

The chain joins TRBV10-3 to TRBJ2-3; tentatively, D is TRBD2 (5 bases). The CDR3 is 17 residues long. Germline assignment: CDR1 ENHRY and CDR2 SYGVKD. The V and J ends lost 2 bases and 0 bases respectively, with 15 bases between them. The CDR3 sequence is CAISEMRAHPSTDTQYF. The CDR3 DNA reads as TGTGCCATCAGTGAGATGAGGGCCCACCCTAGCACAGATACGCAGTATTTT.

J is TRBJ1-5 and V is TRBV6-1; tentatively, D is TRBD1 (6 bases). Germline values: CDR1 MNHNS, CDR2 SASEGT. The length of the CDR3 is 16 residues. The V and J ends lost 3 bases and 0 bases respectively, with 12 bases between them. The CDR3, as DNA: TGTGCCAGCAGTGATAGGACAGTTCTTAGCAATCAGCCCCAGCATTTT. As protein: CASSDRTVLSNQPQHF.

This sequence joins TRBV21-1 and TRBJ1-1; TRBD1 reflects the table's D call only, with no check against the DNA. TRBV21-1 represents a pseudogene. CDR3 size: 15 residues. Here the CDR3 DNA reads TGTGCCAGCAGCGGGACAGGGGGCGATAATCGTGAAGCTTTCTTT. It is translated as CASSGTGGDNREAFF.

This clone was recorded only once. This chain joins TRBV27 and TRBJ2-3, with D tentatively TRBD2 (7 bases). Deletions cut 8 bases from V and 12 bases from J, with 15 bases between. CDR3 size: 11 residues. The germline V gene has CDR1 MNHEY and CDR2 SMNVEV (reference sequence). The CDR3 DNA follows: TGTGCCAGCTTGGGGAGGGGGTTACAGTATTTT. It yields the protein CASLGRGLQYF.

This clone was seen a single time. This chain uses TRBV28 with TRBJ1-2, with TRBD1 as a possible D gene (5 bases). Trimming stripped 5 bases from V and 4 bases from J, with 17 bases between. Germline V gene lookup returns CDR1 MDHEN and CDR2 SYDVKM. This CDR3 region has 15 residues. CDR3 amino acids: CASSTPGRGVYGYTF. The CDR3 DNA is TGTGCCAGCAGTACCCCGGGGAGGGGTGTCTATGGCTACACCTTC.

A few counts support this clone. J is TRBJ2-2 and V is TRBV29-1, with TRBD2 identical over 11 bases. From germline, CDR1 is SQVTM and CDR2 ANQGSEA. The CDR3 contains 13 residues. The trim removed 7 bases at V and 5 bases at J, leaving 3 bases unmatched. The CDR3 DNA follows: TGCAGCGGACGGACTAGCGGGACCGGGGAGCTGTTTTTT. This encodes CSGRTSGTGELFF.

A few counts support this clone. This rearrangement joins TRBV30 to TRBJ2-2; D assignment may be TRBD1 or TRBD2 (5 bases each). V was clipped by 3 bases and J by 6 bases, with 11 bases between them. The CDR3 runs 13 residues. Germline lookup yields CDR1 GTSNPN and CDR2 SVGIG (reference sequence). This chain's CDR3 is CAWRRGEAGELFF. CDR3 sequence (DNA): TGTGCCTGGAGGAGGGGAGAGGCCGGGGAGCTGTTTTTT.

This clone was counted only a few times. The chain couples TRBV28 to TRBJ2-7; D gene ambiguous. The CDR3 is made up of 14 amino acids. Germline CDR1 and CDR2: MDHEN and SYDVKM. V shed 5 bases and J shed 9 bases, with 20 bases lying between them. The CDR3 loop reads CASSDGFRGTGQYF. CDR3 bases: TGTGCCAGCAGTGATGGGTTCCGCGGTACGGGGCAGTACTTC.

CDR3 sequence: CASISNWVNQPQHF. Here the CDR3 DNA reads TGTGCCAGCATCTCGAATTGGGTCAATCAGCCCCAGCATTTT. This rearrangement joins TRBV27 to TRBJ1-5, with D unresolved. This CDR3 is built from 14 residues. Trimming shortened V by 7 bases and J by 3 bases, and 13 bases separated the two germline ends. Germline V gives CDR1 MNHEY, CDR2 SMNVEV (reference sequence).